The clone carrying this T cell receptor (beta chain) was detected ten times or more. Its target is unknown. The data were taken from a study of blood T cells in healthy people across ages. Study context: Template-switching capture recovered about one barcoded beta molecule per two T cells. General study findings and limits: Researchers report that TCR beta diversity correlated strongly with naive T cell percentage.

It was with a sample-barcoded 5' primer and a J-beta primer mix that a second PCR of about 6 to 11 cycles was run. From the 5' RACE reads, TCRdb called clonotypes with MiXCR, one entry per CDR3 protein. Of 1 million to 1.2 million distinct CDR3 sequences listed, roughly two fifths are singletons. The V and J ends lost 2 bases and 3 bases respectively, with 2 bases between them. CDR1 MNHEY and CDR2 SVGAGI come from the germline V gene. This CDR3 has 11 residues. Every donor gave approximately 10 milliliters of peripheral blood. What was sequenced was blood. This chain connects TRBV6-5 to TRBJ2-7; D gene uncertain. This receptor was identified in a man aged 18 to 29 in good health. CDR3 sequence (DNA): TGTGCCAGCAGTTACGACTACGAGCAGTACTTC. It is translated as CASSYDYEQYF.